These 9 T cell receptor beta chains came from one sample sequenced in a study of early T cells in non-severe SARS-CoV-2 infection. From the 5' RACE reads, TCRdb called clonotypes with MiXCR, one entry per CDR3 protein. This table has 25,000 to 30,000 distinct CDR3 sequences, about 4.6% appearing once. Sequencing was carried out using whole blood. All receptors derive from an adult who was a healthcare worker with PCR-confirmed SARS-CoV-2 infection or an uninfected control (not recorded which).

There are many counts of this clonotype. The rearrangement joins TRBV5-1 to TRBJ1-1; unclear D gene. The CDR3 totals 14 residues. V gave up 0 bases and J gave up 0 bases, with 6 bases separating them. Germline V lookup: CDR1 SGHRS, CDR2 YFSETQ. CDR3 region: CASSLDPVNTEAFF. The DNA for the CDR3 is TGCGCCAGCAGCTTGGATCCGGTGAACACTGAAGCTTTCTTT.

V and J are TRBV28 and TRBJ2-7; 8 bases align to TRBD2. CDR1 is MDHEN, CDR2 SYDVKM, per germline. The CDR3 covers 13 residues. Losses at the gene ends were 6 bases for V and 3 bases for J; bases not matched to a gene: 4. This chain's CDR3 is CASSTGTSYEQYF. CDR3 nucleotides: TGTGCCAGCAGCACCGGGACTAGCTACGAGCAGTACTTC.

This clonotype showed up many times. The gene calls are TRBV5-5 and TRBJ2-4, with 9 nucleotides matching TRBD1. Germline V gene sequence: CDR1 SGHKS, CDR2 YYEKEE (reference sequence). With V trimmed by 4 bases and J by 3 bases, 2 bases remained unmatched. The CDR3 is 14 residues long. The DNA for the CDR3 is TGTGCCAGCAGCCCGGACAGGGGCAAAAACATTCAGTACTTC. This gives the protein CASSPDRGKNIQYF.

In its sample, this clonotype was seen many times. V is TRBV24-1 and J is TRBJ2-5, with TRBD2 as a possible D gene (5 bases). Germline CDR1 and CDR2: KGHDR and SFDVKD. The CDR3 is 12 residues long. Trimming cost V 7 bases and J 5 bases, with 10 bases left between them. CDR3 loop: CATSVSAETQYF. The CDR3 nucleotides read TGTGCCACCAGCGTTAGCGCGGAGACCCAGTACTTC.

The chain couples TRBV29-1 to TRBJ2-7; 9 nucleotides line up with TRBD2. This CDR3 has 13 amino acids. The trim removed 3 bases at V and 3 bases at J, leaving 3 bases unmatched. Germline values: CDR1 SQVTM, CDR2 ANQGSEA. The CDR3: CSVELAGFYEQYF. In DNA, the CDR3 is TGCAGCGTTGAGCTAGCGGGATTCTACGAGCAGTACTTC.

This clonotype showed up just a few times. This chain's CDR3 is CASSLGGTRVFGEQFF. The DNA for the CDR3 is TGTGCCAGCAGCTTAGGAGGGACTAGGGTATTCGGGGAGCAGTTCTTC. The chain couples TRBV7-8 to TRBJ2-1; 8 bases fit TRBD2. The CDR3 consists of 16 residues. Germline V gene sequence: CDR1 SGHVS, CDR2 FQNEAQ. V was pared by 1 base and J by 10 bases, with 12 bases of the junction left unmatched.

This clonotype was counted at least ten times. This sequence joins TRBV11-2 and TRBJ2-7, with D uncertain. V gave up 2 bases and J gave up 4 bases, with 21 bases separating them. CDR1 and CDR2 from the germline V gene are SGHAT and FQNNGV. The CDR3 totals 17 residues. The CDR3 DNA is TGTGCCAGCAGCTTAACCACTGGGTCCCTAAACGGGTACGAGCAGTACTTC. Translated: CASSLTTGSLNGYEQYF.

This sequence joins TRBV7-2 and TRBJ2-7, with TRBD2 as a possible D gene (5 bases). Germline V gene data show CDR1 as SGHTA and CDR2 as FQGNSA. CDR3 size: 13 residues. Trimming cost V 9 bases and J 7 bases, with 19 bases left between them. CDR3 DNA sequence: TGTGCCAGTTCCGGGCGCTCACGCGGGGAGCAGTACTTC. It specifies CASSGRSRGEQYF.

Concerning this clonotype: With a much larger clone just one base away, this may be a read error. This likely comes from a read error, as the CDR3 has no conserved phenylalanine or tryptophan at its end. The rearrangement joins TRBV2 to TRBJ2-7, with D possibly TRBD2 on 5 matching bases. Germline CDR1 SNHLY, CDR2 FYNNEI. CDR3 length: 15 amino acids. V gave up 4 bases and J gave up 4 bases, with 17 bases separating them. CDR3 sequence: CASSAQNQRAYEQYY. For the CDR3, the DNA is TGTGCCAGCAGTGCACAGAACCAGAGGGCTTACGAGCAGTACTAC.